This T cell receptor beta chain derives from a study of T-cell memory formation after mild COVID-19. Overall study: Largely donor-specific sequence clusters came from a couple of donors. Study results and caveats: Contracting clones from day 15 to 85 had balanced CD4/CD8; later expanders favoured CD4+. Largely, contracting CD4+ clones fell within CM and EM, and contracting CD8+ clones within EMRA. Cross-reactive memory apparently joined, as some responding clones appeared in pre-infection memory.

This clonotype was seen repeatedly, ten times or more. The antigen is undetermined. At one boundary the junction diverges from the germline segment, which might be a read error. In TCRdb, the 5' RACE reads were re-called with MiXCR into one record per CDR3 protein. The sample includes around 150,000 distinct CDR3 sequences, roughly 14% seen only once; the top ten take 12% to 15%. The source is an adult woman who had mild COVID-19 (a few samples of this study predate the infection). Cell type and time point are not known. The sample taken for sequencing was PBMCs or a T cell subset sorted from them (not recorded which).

CDR3 DNA: TGTGCCAGCAGCTCGCTAGCGGGGGGCTACAATGAGCAGTTCTTC. This encodes CASSSLAGGYNEQFF. The V call is TRBV5-1, the J call TRBJ2-1; 11 nucleotides agree with TRBD2. CDR3 size: 15 residues. Germline V gene data show CDR1 as SGHRS and CDR2 as YFSETQ.